This T cell receptor (beta chain) came from a study of cytomegalovirus exposure and HLA in healthy donors. Study results and caveats: Many donors carried some public TCRs, although rarity characterized most TCR sequences. Compared with the roughly 700-donor mean, an Asian-associated ancestry cluster reportedly had fewer N-insertions, according to a later analysis. HLA-A and HLA-B allele assignments for most subjects were reportedly predicted accurately using TCR beta sequences.

PCR was performed using 60 Vbeta and 13 Jbeta primers. Here immunoSEQ multiplex PCR was the method, and the copy in TCRdb shows in-frame clones only, minus some. The sample includes roughly 140,000 clones, nearly 80% of them seen just once. With regard to this clone: Its specificity is unknown.

As for the donors, each was a healthy bone marrow donor. The CDR3 spans 15 residues. Trimming stripped 5 bases from V and 0 bases from J, with 11 bases between. Germline assignment: CDR1 SGHTA and CDR2 FQGTGA. J is TRBJ1-3 and V is TRBV7-3, with D hard to call. Sequenced material: PBMCs. The source of this sequence is a male donor in good health and CMV-seronegative. The CDR3 protein is CASSPVWFSGNTIYF. The CDR3 coding sequence is TGTGCCAGCAGCCCAGTTTGGTTCTCTGGAAACACCATATATTTT.